The source of this T cell receptor (beta chain) is a study of cytomegalovirus exposure and HLA in healthy donors. Comment on this clone: Antigen: not known.

Study findings and constraints: Altogether, 160 or so TCR beta chains were recorded as cytomegalovirus-associated. It was confirmed in vitro that three of the CMV-associated chains were specific for CMV antigens. First-cohort TCR clusters were later found to tend to co-occur in the approximately 120 validation repertoires. Usually a TCR sequence was rare, but some public TCRs were found in many donors.

There are 15 residues in the CDR3. V was clipped by 8 bases and J by 0 bases, with 16 bases between them. Germline V gene sequence: CDR1 LNHNV, CDR2 YYDKDF (reference sequence). Generated by immunoSEQ multiplex PCR, the TCRdb table keeps only in-frame clones and is missing some. Of tens of thousands of clones listed, roughly nine tenths are singletons. The sample was PBMCs. The chain joins TRBV15 to TRBJ1-1; possibly TRBD1 for D (5 bases). This clonotype was obtained from a man between 18 and 29 years old in good health and CMV-seronegative. Written as DNA, the CDR3 is TGTGCCACCGCAGGGTCGGCAGACTTGAACACTGAAGCTTTCTTT. Amino acid sequence: CATAGSADLNTEAFF.